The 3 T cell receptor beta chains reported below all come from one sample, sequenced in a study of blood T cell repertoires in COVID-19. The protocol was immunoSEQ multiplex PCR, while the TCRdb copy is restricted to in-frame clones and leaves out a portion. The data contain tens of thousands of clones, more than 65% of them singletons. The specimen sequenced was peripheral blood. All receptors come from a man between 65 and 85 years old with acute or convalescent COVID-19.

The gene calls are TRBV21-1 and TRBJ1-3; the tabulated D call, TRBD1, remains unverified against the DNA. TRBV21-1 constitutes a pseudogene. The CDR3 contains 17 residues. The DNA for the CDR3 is TGTGCCAGCAGCCCTAATAGGGGACAGAGCTCTGGAAACACCATATATTTT. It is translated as CASSPNRGQSSGNTIYF.

In DNA form, the CDR3 reads TGTGCCAGCGGGGGGGCCAACAATGAGCAGTTCTTC. Encoded protein: CASGGANNEQFF. The rearrangement joins TRBV2 to TRBJ2-1, with a weak D call TRBD2 (7 bases). The CDR3 totals 12 residues. In germline, CDR1 is SNHLY, CDR2 FYNNEI. With 8 bases removed from V and 5 bases from J, the gap between germline ends came to 10 bases.

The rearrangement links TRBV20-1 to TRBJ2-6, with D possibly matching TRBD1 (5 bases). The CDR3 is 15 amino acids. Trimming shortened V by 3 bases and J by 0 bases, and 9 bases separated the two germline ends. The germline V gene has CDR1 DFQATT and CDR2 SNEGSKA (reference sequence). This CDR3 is CSASAQGSGANVLTF. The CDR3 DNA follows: TGCAGTGCTAGTGCTCAGGGCTCTGGGGCCAACGTCCTGACTTTC.